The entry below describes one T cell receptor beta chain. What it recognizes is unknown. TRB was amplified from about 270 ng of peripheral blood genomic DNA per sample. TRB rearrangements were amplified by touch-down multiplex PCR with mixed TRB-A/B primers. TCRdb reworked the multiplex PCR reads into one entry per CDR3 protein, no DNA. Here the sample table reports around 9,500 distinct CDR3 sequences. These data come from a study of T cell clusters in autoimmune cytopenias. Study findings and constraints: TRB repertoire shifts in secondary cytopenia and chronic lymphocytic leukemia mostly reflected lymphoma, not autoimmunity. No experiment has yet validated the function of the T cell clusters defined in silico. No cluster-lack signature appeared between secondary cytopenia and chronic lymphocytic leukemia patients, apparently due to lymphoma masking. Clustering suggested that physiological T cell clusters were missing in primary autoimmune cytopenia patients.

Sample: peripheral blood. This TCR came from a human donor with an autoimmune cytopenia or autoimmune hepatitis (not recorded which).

The CDR3 region is CASSWDPLNTEAFF. V gene TRBV27 combines with J gene TRBJ1-1; TCRdb lists TRBD1, though no DNA is available to test this call. Germline CDR1 and CDR2: MNHEY and SMNVEV (reference sequence). This CDR3 has 14 amino acids.